A single T cell receptor beta chain is shown here with its context. Its antigen is not identified. The CDR3 is 13 residues long. V shed 0 bases and J shed 8 bases, with 10 bases lying between them. Germline values: CDR1 LNHDA, CDR2 SQIVND (reference sequence). The data were obtained in a study of siplizumab effects on memory and regulatory T cells. Study-wide findings and caveats: The study found that siplizumab significantly reduced alloreactive sequences traceable to unstimulated CD4+ memory cells. Greater diversity than memory cells seemed evident in naive T cells, which also appeared to be major alloresponse contributors.

TCRdb keeps only in-frame clones here, not all; method: immunoSEQ multiplex PCR. This sample carries 85,000 to 130,000 clones, 80% to 95% of them seen once, and the ten largest clones take just over 2.5%. V gene TRBV19 combines with J gene TRBJ1-2; possibly TRBD1 for D (5 bases). Sample: CD4+ T cells sorted from blood. This TCR was sampled from a human donor in good health. Some clones in this sample may be carry-over from other donors' samples. CDR3 sequence (DNA): TGTGCCAGTAGTATAGAGGCGGGGCGAGGCTACACCTTC. Protein sequence: CASSIEAGRGYTF.